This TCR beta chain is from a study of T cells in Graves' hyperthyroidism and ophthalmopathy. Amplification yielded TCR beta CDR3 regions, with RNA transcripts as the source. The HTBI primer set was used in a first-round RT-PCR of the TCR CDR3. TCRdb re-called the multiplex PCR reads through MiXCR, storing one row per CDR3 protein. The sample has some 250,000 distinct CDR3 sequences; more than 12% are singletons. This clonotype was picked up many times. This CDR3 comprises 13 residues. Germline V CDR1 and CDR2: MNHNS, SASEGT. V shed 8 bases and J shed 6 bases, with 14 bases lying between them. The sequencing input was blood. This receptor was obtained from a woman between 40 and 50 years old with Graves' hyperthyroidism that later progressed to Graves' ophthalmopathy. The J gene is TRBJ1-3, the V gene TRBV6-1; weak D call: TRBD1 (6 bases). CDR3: CASQGPRENTIYF. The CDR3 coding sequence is TGTGCCAGCCAGGGGCCGCGCGAAAACACCATATATTTT.